This T cell receptor beta chain was captured by sequencing in a study of T cell repertoires in cytomegalovirus infection. Regarding the study as a whole: Cumulative public TCR beta family frequency identified carriers of CMV plus the relevant HLA.

Many counts were recorded for this clonotype. The antigen is unknown. TCRdb re-called the reads through MiXCR, storing one row per CDR3 protein. The sample contains 200,000 to 300,000 distinct CDR3 sequences, 9% to 15% of which appear only once. In germline, CDR1 is SGHTA, CDR2 FQGNSA. J gave up 3 bases and V 2 bases, and 8 bases lay outside the gene matches. The CDR3 is made up of 16 amino acids. The clonotype comes from a human donor in good health (CMV status not recorded). Some clones in this sample may be carry-over from other donors' samples. The chain has TRBV7-2 and TRBJ2-7, with TRBD1 identical over 9 bases. Specimen: PBMCs. CDR3 region: CASSLSGGQGIYEQYF. DNA for the CDR3: TGTGCCAGCAGCTTAAGTGGGGGACAGGGAATCTACGAGCAGTACTTC.